This is a list of T cell receptor beta chains from one sample in a study of naive and memory T cell subsets. TCRdb analysed the UMI-ligation and nested PCR reads with MiXCR anew, one entry per CDR3 protein. Of approximately 140,000 distinct CDR3 sequences listed, approximately 15% are singletons. The specimen sequenced was naive CD4+ T cells from blood. These receptors were obtained from a human donor in good health. Each CDR3 is given with its conserved first and last residue. Fields, in order: V gene, D gene, J gene, clone size, CDR3 protein, CDR3 DNA. The D gene is left open where the match is weak. Part of the rows lack a size; the others show once, few, many or a class for expanded clones.

v_gene: TRBV12-3/TRBV12-4
d_gene: NA
j_gene: TRBJ2-1
abundance: once
CDR3aa: CASSQTGDSYNEQIF
CDR3nt: TGTGCCAGCAGTCAAACAGGGGACTCCTACAATGAGCAGATCTTC

v_gene: TRBV6-5
d_gene: NA
j_gene: TRBJ2-3
abundance: many
CDR3aa: CASSYSLPEPPDTQYF
CDR3nt: TGTGCCAGCAGTTACTCCCTGCCAGAACCACCAGATACGCAGTATTTT

v_gene: TRBV5-6
d_gene: TRBD2
j_gene: TRBJ2-3
abundance: NA
CDR3aa: CASSSSGTLTDTQYF
CDR3nt: TGTGCCAGCAGCTCCAGCGGGACTCTCACAGATACGCAGTATTTT

v_gene: TRBV20-1
d_gene: NA
j_gene: TRBJ1-2
abundance: NA
CDR3aa: CSARVQTNYGYTF
CDR3nt: TGCAGTGCTAGAGTTCAGACTAACTATGGCTACACCTTC

v_gene: TRBV12-3/TRBV12-4
d_gene: NA
j_gene: TRBJ1-2
abundance: few
CDR3aa: CASSSGPGANYGYTF
CDR3nt: TGTGCCAGCAGTTCGGGCCCCGGCGCTAACTATGGCTACACCTTC

v_gene: TRBV6-1
d_gene: NA
j_gene: TRBJ1-1
abundance: few
CDR3aa: CASSEVRAEKAFF
CDR3nt: TGTGCCAGCAGTGAAGTTAGGGCCGAGAAGGCTTTCTTT

v_gene: TRBV7-2
d_gene: NA
j_gene: TRBJ2-7
abundance: once
CDR3aa: CASSLAYFRQTGPYF
CDR3nt: TGTGCCAGCAGCTTAGCGTATTTTCGCCAAACGGGACCGTACTTC

v_gene: TRBV28
d_gene: TRBD2
j_gene: TRBJ2-3
abundance: NA
CDR3aa: CASSRGTSGRVAQYF
CDR3nt: TGTGCCAGCAGCCGCGGGACTAGCGGGAGGGTAGCGCAGTATTTT

v_gene: TRBV2
d_gene: TRBD2
j_gene: TRBJ2-5
abundance: NA
CDR3aa: CASIRPSGRRMETQYF
CDR3nt: TGTGCCAGCATCCGACCTAGCGGGAGACGGATGGAGACCCAGTACTTC

v_gene: TRBV5-5
d_gene: NA
j_gene: TRBJ2-4
abundance: few
CDR3aa: CASSFGVGNIQYF
CDR3nt: TGTGCCAGCAGCTTCGGCGTGGGGAACATTCAGTACTTC

v_gene: TRBV29-1
d_gene: TRBD2
j_gene: TRBJ2-3
abundance: few
CDR3aa: CSVGGLAGVISTDTQYF
CDR3nt: TGCAGCGTTGGTGGACTAGCGGGAGTTATTAGCACAGATACGCAGTATTTT

v_gene: TRBV20-1
d_gene: NA
j_gene: TRBJ1-3
abundance: few
CDR3aa: CSARDSSTSGNTIYF
CDR3nt: TGCAGTGCTAGAGATTCTTCAACCTCTGGAAACACCATATATTTT

v_gene: TRBV28
d_gene: TRBD1
j_gene: TRBJ2-7
abundance: NA
CDR3aa: CASRPGQGSREQYF
CDR3nt: TGTGCCAGCAGGCCGGGACAGGGCTCCCGCGAGCAGTACTTC

v_gene: TRBV4-1
d_gene: TRBD2
j_gene: TRBJ2-5
abundance: few
CDR3aa: CASSSGLAERWQTQYF
CDR3nt: TGCGCCAGCAGCTCCGGACTAGCGGAAAGATGGCAGACCCAGTACTTC

v_gene: TRBV6-5
d_gene: NA
j_gene: TRBJ2-3
abundance: NA
CDR3aa: CASSYPAGSDTQYF
CDR3nt: TGTGCCAGCAGTTATCCCGCAGGTTCGGATACGCAGTATTTT

v_gene: TRBV6-5
d_gene: TRBD1
j_gene: TRBJ1-2
abundance: NA
CDR3aa: CASRSGQPFYGYTF
CDR3nt: TGTGCCAGCAGGTCGGGACAGCCCTTCTATGGCTACACCTTC

v_gene: TRBV4-1
d_gene: TRBD2
j_gene: TRBJ2-7
abundance: NA
CDR3aa: CASSQGLRGRAPYEQYF
CDR3nt: TGCGCCAGCAGCCAAGGACTCCGCGGGAGGGCCCCCTACGAGCAGTACTTC

v_gene: TRBV11-2
d_gene: TRBD2
j_gene: TRBJ2-1
abundance: NA
CDR3aa: CASSRTSGLNSPSYNEQFF
CDR3nt: TGTGCCAGCAGTCGCACTAGCGGCTTGAATTCTCCCTCCTACAATGAGCAGTTCTTC

v_gene: TRBV28
d_gene: NA
j_gene: TRBJ2-7
abundance: NA
CDR3aa: CASRGFQGPQKTSYEQYF
CDR3nt: TGTGCCAGCAGGGGTTTCCAGGGTCCGCAAAAAACTTCCTACGAGCAGTACTTC

v_gene: TRBV3-1
d_gene: TRBD2
j_gene: TRBJ2-3
abundance: few
CDR3aa: CASSQADFGLAGATDF
CDR3nt: TGTGCCAGCAGCCAAGCAGATTTTGGTCTAGCGGGAGCAACGGATTTT

v_gene: TRBV18
d_gene: TRBD1
j_gene: TRBJ2-3
abundance: few
CDR3aa: CASSRDSPDTQYF
CDR3nt: TGTGCCAGCTCAAGGGACAGCCCCGATACGCAGTATTTT

v_gene: TRBV19
d_gene: TRBD1
j_gene: TRBJ2-1
abundance: NA
CDR3aa: CASSIGQGTFHEQFF
CDR3nt: TGTGCCAGTAGTATAGGACAGGGGACTTTCCATGAGCAGTTCTTC

v_gene: TRBV24-1
d_gene: NA
j_gene: TRBJ2-5
abundance: few
CDR3aa: CATSDPRRPGETQYF
CDR3nt: TGTGCCACCAGTGACCCTAGGAGGCCGGGCGAGACCCAGTACTTC

v_gene: TRBV7-2
d_gene: TRBD1
j_gene: TRBJ2-5
abundance: many
CDR3aa: CASMDRVQETQYF
CDR3nt: TGTGCCAGCATGGACAGGGTCCAAGAGACCCAGTACTTC

v_gene: TRBV29-1
d_gene: NA
j_gene: TRBJ1-1
abundance: NA
CDR3aa: CSVLRGQNTEAFF
CDR3nt: TGCAGCGTTCTCAGGGGTCAGAACACTGAAGCTTTCTTT

v_gene: TRBV27
d_gene: NA
j_gene: TRBJ1-5
abundance: few
CDR3aa: CASSITTNQPQHF
CDR3nt: TGTGCCAGCAGTATTACTACTAATCAGCCCCAGCATTTT

v_gene: TRBV4-3
d_gene: NA
j_gene: TRBJ1-2
abundance: NA
CDR3aa: CASSPPGTPNYGYTF
CDR3nt: TGCGCCAGCAGCCCCCCCGGGACACCAAACTATGGCTACACCTTC

v_gene: TRBV2
d_gene: TRBD1
j_gene: TRBJ1-5
abundance: few
CDR3aa: CASGGDWTGNQPQHF
CDR3nt: TGTGCCAGCGGGGGTGACTGGACAGGGAATCAGCCCCAGCATTTT

v_gene: TRBV24-1
d_gene: TRBD1
j_gene: TRBJ2-1
abundance: NA
CDR3aa: CATSDPGTVPYNEQFF
CDR3nt: TGTGCCACCAGTGACCCCGGGACAGTTCCCTACAATGAGCAGTTCTTC